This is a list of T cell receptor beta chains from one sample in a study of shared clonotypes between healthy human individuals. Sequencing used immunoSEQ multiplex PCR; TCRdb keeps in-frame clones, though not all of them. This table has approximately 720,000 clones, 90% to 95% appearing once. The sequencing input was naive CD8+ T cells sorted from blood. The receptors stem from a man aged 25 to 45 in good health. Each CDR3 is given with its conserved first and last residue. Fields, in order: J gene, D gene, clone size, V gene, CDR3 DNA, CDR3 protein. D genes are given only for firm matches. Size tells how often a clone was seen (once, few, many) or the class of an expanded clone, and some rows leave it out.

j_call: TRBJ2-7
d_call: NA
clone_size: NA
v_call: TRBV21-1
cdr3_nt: TGTGCCAGCACCAGCCGGGACCCTACCTACGAGCAGTACTTC
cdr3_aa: CASTSRDPTYEQYF

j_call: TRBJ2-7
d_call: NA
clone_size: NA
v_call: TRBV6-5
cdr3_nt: TGTGCCAGCAGCCATAGCTCCTACGAGCAGTACTTC
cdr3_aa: CASSHSSYEQYF

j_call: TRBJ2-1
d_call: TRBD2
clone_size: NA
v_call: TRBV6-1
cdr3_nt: TGTGCCAGCAGAGGACTAGCGGGCAATGAGCAGTTCTTC
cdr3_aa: CASRGLAGNEQFF

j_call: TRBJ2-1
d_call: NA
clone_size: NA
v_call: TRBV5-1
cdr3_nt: TGCGCCAGCAGCTTGGGACTATTCGGTGAGCAGTTCTTC
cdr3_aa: CASSLGLFGEQFF

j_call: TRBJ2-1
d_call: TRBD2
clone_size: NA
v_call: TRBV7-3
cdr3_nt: TGTGCCAGCAGCCCTAGCGGGAGTTCTGACAATGAGCAGTTCTTC
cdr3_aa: CASSPSGSSDNEQFF

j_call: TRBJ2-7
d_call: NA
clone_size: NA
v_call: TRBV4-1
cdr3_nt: TGCGCCAGCAGCCAAGTAATCGACCAGAGCTCCTACGAGCAGTACTTC
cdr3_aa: CASSQVIDQSSYEQYF

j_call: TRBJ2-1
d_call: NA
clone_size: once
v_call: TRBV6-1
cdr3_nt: TGTGCCAGCAGTGAATTTGGGGGATATGAGCAGTTCTTC
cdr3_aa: CASSEFGGYEQFF

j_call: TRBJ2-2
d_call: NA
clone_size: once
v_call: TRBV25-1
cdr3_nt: TGTGCCAGCAGTGAAGGGGGCACCGGGGAGCTGTTTTTT
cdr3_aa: CASSEGGTGELFF

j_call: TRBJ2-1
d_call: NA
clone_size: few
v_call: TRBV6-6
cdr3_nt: TGTGCCAGCAGTTACTCTCGTGAGGCTTACAATGAGCAGTTCTTC
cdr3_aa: CASSYSREAYNEQFF

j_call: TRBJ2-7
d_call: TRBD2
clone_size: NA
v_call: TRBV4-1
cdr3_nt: TGCGCCAGCAGCTTACGACTAGCGGGGATCTCCTACGAGCAGTACTTC
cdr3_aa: CASSLRLAGISYEQYF

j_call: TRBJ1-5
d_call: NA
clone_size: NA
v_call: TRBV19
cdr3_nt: TGTGCCAGTAGGAAGAGGGGGGATAGCAATCAGCCCCAGCATTTT
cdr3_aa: CASRKRGDSNQPQHF

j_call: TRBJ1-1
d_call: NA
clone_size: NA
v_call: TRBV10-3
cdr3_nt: TGTGCCATCAGTGAGTCGATAATTGGGGGCGCGAGGAACACTGAAGCTTTCTTT
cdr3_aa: CAISESIIGGARNTEAFF

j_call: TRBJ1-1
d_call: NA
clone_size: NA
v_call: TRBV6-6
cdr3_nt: TGTGCCAGCAGTCGCGAAGGGGGAGCTTTCTTT
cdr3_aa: CASSREGGAFF

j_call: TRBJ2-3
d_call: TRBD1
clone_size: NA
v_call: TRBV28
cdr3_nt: TGTGCCAGCAGACGTCGGACAGGGGGCCTAAGCACAGATACGCAGTATTTT
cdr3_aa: CASRRRTGGLSTDTQYF

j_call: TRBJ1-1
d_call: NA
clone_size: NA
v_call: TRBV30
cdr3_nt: TGTGCCTGGAGTGTAGGGACATATCAAGCTTTCTTT
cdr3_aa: CAWSVGTYQAFF

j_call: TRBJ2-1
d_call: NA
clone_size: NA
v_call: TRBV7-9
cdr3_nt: TGTGCCAGCAGCTTATTGTCTCGTACCTCGGATGAGCAGTTCTTC
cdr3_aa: CASSLLSRTSDEQFF

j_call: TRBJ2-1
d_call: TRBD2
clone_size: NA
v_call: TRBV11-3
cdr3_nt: TGTGCCAGCAGCCAGGGTCGGATAGCGGGAGGCGGTGAGCAGTTCTTC
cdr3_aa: CASSQGRIAGGGEQFF

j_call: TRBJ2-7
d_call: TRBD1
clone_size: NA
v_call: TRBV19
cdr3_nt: TGTGCCAGTAGTTCCGGGACAGGGGGCGACGAGCAGTACTTC
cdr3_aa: CASSSGTGGDEQYF

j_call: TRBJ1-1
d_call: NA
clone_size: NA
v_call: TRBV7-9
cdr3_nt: TGTGCCATTCCCGGGGGGCGGCCGCGGGCAGCTTTCTTT
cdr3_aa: CAIPGGRPRAAFF

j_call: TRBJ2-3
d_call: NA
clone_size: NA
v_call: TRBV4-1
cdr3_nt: TGCGCCAGCAGCCAAGATGGGTCACTAGGGCTGTTTTCGGATACGCAGTATTTT
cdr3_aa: CASSQDGSLGLFSDTQYF

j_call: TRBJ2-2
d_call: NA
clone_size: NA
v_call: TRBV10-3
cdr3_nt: TGTGCCATCAGTGAGTCGGCCGGGGAGCTGTTTTTT
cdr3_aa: CAISESAGELFF

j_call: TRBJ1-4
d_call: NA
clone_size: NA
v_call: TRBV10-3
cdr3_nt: TGTGCCATCAGTACAGGAACAACTAATGAAAAACTGTTTTTT
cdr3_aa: CAISTGTTNEKLFF

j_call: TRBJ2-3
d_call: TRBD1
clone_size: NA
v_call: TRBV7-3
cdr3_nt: TGTGCCAGCAGCCCGCATCCGGGACAGGGGGGCGTCACAGATACGCAGTATTTT
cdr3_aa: CASSPHPGQGGVTDTQYF

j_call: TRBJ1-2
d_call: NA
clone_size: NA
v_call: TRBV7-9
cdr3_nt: TGTGCCAGCAGCGCCCCCAGACAGGACTATGGCTACACCTTC
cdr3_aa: CASSAPRQDYGYTF

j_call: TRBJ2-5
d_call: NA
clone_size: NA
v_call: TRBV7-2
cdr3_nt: TGTGCCAGCAGCTTAGACAGGGATTGGGTGAAGGTGTCCCAGTACTTC
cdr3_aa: CASSLDRDWVKVSQYF

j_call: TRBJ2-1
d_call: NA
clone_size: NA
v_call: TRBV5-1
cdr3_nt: TGCGCCAGCAGCCACCGGGACCCGGGTTACAATGAGCAGTTCTTC
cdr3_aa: CASSHRDPGYNEQFF

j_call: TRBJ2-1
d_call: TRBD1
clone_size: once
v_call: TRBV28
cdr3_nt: TGTGCCAGCAGTCCGACAGGGGCTACCCTGGGCTACAATGAGCAGTTCTTC
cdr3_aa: CASSPTGATLGYNEQFF

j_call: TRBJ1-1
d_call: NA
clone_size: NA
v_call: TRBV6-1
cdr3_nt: TGTGCCAGCAGTGAACTGGGACAAGCTGAAGCTTTCTTT
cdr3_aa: CASSELGQAEAFF

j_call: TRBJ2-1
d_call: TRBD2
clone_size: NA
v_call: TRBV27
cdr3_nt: TGTGCCAGCAGTTTACTAGCGGGAGCGGGTGAGCAGTTCTTC
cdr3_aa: CASSLLAGAGEQFF

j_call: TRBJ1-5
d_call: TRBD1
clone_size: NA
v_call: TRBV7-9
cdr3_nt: TGTGCCAGCAGCTTAGTACCGGGACAGGGGGGTAATAGCAATCAGCCCCAGCATTTT
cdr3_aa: CASSLVPGQGGNSNQPQHF

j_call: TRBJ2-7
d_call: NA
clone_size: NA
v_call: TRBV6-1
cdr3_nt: TGTGCCAGCACACTCTACGGTGGGGACGAGCAGTACTTC
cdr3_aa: CASTLYGGDEQYF

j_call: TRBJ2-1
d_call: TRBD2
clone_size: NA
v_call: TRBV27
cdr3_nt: TGTGCCAGCAGGTTTCAGGAGGGGCTAGCGGGAGGATCCGGATCCAATGAGCAGTTCTTC
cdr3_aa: CASRFQEGLAGGSGSNEQFF

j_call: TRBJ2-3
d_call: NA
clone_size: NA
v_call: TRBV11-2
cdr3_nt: TGTGCCAGCAGCTTGTGGCAGGGGACAGATACGCAGTATTTT
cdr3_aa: CASSLWQGTDTQYF

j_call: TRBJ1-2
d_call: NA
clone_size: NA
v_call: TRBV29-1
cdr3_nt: TGCAGCGTTGGGTTTATAGGAGACACATATGGCTACACCTTC
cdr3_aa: CSVGFIGDTYGYTF

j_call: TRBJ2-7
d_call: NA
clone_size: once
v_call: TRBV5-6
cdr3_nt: TGTGCCAGCAGCTTAACAGGCAGCTCCTACGAGCAGTACTTC
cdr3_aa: CASSLTGSSYEQYF

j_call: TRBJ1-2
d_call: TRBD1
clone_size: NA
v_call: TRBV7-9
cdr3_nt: TGTGCCAGCAGCTCGGGACAGGGAAATGGCTACACCTTC
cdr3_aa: CASSSGQGNGYTF

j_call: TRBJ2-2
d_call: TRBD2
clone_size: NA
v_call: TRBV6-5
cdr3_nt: TGTGCCAGCAGAACTAGCGGGTTCACCGGGGAGCTGTTTTTT
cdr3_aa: CASRTSGFTGELFF

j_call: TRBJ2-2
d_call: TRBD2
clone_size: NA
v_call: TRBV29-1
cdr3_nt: TGCAGCGTTGGTAGCGGGAGGAACACCGGGGAGCTGTTTTTT
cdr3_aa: CSVGSGRNTGELFF

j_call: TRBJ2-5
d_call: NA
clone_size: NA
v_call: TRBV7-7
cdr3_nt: TGTGCCAGCAGCGTCTGGGCTCGGGAGACCCAGTACTTC
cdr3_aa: CASSVWARETQYF

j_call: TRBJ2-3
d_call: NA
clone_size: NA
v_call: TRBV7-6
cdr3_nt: TGTGCCAGCAGCTCCCCTCTGGATACGCAGTATTTT
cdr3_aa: CASSSPLDTQYF

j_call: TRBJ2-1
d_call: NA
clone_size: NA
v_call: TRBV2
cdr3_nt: TGTGCCAGCAGTGTGGGCAGATACAATGAGCAGTTCTTC
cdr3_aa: CASSVGRYNEQFF

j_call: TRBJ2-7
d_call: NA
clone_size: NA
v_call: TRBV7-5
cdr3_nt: TGTGTCAGAAGCTTAGCTGGCGGGAGGGCCAGCTCCTACGAGCAGTACTTC
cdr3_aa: CVRSLAGGRASSYEQYF

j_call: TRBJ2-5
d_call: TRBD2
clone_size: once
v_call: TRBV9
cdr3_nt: TGTGCCAGCAGCGAAGGGAGGCGGGGGACGGAGACCCAGTACTTC
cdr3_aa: CASSEGRRGTETQYF

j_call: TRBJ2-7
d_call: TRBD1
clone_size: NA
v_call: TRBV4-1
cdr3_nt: TGCGCCAGCAGCCACACCGGGACAGGGGTCTACGAGCAGTACTTC
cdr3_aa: CASSHTGTGVYEQYF

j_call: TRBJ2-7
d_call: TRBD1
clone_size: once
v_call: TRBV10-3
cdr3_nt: TGTGCCATCAAAGCCGGGACAGGGAATTACGAGCAGTACTTC
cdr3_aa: CAIKAGTGNYEQYF

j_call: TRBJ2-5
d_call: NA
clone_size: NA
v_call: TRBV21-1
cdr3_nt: TGTGCCAGCAGCGCCTGGGCCCAGGGCGGAGAGACCCAGTACTTC
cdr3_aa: CASSAWAQGGETQYF